This T cell receptor (beta chain) is from a study of regulatory T cells in long-lasting Graves disease. V lost 5 bases, J lost 7 bases, and 24 bases lay in between. The CDR3 sequence is 16 residues long. Germline-derived CDR1 and CDR2 are SGHTA and FQGNSA. TCR beta libraries were built with iRepertoire HTBI primers and Arm-PCR of CDR3 regions. TCRdb re-called the multiplex PCR reads with MiXCR, one entry per CDR3 protein. This table holds about 450,000 distinct CDR3 sequences, about 14% found once. The table lists this clonotype with a few counts. The time point denotes: newly diagnosed GD, antithyroid drugs for less than 3 months. Researchers made the TCR library from RNA that was extracted from PBMCs. These data are also associated with another study on T cells in Graves' hyperthyroidism and ophthalmopathy.

The rearrangement joins TRBV7-2 to TRBJ2-7; tentatively, D is TRBD1 (6 bases). Sequencing was performed on peripheral blood mononuclear cells (PBMCs), taken at new diagnosis, from a patient treated with antithyroid drugs. The clonotype comes from a woman aged 45-59 years with Graves disease. The CDR3 sequence: CASSPGQRYEVGEQYF. Written as DNA, the CDR3 is TGTGCCAGCAGCCCAGGACAGCGCTATGAGGTGGGGGAGCAGTACTTC.